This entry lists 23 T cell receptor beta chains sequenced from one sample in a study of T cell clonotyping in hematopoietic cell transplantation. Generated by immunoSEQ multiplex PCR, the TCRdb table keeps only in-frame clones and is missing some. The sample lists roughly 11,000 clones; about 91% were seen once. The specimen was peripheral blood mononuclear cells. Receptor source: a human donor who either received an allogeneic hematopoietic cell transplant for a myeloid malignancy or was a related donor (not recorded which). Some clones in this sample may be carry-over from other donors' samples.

This CDR3 reads CASSFPLRGEMYNEQFF. Written as DNA, the CDR3 is TGTGCCAGCAGCTTCCCCCTGAGAGGAGAGATGTACAATGAGCAGTTCTTC. The rearrangement uses TRBV7-2 and TRBJ2-1; D ambiguous. V was trimmed by 3 bases and J by 4 bases, leaving 19 bases between them. This CDR3 contains 17 residues. Germline-derived CDR1 and CDR2 are SGHTA and FQGNSA.

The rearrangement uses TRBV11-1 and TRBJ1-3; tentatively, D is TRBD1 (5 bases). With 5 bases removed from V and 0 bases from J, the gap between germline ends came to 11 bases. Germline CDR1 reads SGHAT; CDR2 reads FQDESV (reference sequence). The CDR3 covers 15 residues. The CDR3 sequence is CASSASGSSGNTIYF. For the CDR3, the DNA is TGTGCCAGCAGCGCATCAGGGAGCTCTGGAAACACCATATATTTT.

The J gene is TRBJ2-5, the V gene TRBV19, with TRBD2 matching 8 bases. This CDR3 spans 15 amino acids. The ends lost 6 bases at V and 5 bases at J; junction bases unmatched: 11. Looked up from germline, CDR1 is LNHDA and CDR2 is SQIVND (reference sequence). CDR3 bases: TGTGCCAGTAGCCTACTAGCGGAGGGGGAGGAGACCCAGTACTTC. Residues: CASSLLAEGEETQYF.

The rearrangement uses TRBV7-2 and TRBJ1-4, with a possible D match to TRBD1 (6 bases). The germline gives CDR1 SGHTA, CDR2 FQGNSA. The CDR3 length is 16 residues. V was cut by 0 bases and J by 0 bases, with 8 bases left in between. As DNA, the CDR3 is TGTGCCAGCAGCTTAGCTAGGGGGGCAACTAATGAAAAACTGTTTTTT. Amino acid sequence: CASSLARGATNEKLFF.

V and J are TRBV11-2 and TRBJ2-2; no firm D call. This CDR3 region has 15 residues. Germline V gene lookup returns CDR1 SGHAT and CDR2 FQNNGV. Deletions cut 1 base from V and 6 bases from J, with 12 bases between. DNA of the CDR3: TGTGCCAGCAGCTTAGTAGCCGTGAGATCCGGGGAGCTGTTTTTT. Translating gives CASSLVAVRSGELFF.

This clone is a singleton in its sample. The chain's CDR3 is CAISPAAGGNQPQHF. DNA of the CDR3: TGTGCCATCAGTCCGGCGGCAGGGGGCAATCAGCCCCAGCATTTT. The chain is built from TRBV10-3 and TRBJ1-5; D may be TRBD1 (6 bases). CDR3 length equals 15 residues. Germline V CDR1 and CDR2: ENHRY, SYGVKD. The germline V and J ends were trimmed by 5 bases and 2 bases, with 13 bases remaining between them.

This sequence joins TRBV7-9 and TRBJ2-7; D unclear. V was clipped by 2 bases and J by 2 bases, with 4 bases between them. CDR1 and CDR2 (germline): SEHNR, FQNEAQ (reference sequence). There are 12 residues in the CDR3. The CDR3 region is CASSLMAYEQYF. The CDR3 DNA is TGTGCCAGCAGCTTAATGGCCTACGAGCAGTACTTC.

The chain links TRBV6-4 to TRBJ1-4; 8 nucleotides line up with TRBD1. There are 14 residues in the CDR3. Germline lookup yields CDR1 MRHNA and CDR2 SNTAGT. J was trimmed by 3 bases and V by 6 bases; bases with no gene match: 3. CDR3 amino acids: CASRPGQANEKLFF. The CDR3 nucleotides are TGTGCCAGCAGACCGGGACAGGCTAATGAAAAACTGTTTTTT.

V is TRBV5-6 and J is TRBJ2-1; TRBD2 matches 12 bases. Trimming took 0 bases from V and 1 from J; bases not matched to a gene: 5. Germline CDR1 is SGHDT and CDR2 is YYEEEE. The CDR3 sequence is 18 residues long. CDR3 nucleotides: TGTGCCAGCAGCTTGGGACTAGCGGGGGTCATTTCCTACAATGAGCAGTTCTTC. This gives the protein CASSLGLAGVISYNEQFF.

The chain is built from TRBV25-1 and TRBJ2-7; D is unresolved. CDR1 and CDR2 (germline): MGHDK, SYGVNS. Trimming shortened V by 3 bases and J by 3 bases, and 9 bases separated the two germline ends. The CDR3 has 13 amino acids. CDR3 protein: CASSEAAHYEQYF. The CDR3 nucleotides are TGTGCCAGCAGTGAGGCTGCCCACTACGAGCAGTACTTC.

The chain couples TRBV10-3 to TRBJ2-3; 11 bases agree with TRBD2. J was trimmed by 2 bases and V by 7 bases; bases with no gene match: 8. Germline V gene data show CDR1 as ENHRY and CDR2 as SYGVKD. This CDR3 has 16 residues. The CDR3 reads CAIKLTSGEVTDTQYF. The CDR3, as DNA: TGTGCCATCAAGCTGACTAGCGGGGAGGTCACAGATACGCAGTATTTT.

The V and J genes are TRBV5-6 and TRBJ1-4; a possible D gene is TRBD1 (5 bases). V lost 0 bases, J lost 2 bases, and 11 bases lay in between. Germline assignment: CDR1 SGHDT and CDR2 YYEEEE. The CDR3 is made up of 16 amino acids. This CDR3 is CASSLGNRFTNEKLFF. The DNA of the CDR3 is TGTGCCAGCAGCTTGGGAAACAGGTTCACTAATGAAAAACTGTTTTTT. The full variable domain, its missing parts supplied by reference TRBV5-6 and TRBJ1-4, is DAGVTQSPTHLIKTRGQQVTLRCSPKSGHDTVSWYQQALGQGPQFIFQYYEEEERQRGNFPDRFSGHQFPNYSSELNVNALLLGDSALYLCASSLGNRFTNEKLFFGSGTQLSVL.

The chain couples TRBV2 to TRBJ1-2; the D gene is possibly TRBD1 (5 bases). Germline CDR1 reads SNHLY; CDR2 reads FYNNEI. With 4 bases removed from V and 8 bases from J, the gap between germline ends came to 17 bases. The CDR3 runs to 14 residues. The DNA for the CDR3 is TGTGCCAGCAGTGCCACCGGGACGCCTAGCGGCTACACCTTC. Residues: CASSATGTPSGYTF.

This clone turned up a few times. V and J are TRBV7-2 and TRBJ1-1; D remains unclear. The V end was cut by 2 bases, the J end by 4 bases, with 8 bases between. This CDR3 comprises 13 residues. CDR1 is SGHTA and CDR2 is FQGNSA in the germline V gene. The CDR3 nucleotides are TGTGCCAGCAGCTTATTCGGATCCACTGAAGCTTTCTTT. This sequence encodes CASSLFGSTEAFF. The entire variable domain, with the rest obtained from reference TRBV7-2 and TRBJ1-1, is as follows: GAGVSQSPSNKVTEKGKDVELRCDPISGHTALYWYRQSLGQGLEFLIYFQGNSAPDKSGLPSDRFSAERTGGSVSTLTIQRTQQEDSAVYLCASSLFGSTEAFFGQGTRLTVV.

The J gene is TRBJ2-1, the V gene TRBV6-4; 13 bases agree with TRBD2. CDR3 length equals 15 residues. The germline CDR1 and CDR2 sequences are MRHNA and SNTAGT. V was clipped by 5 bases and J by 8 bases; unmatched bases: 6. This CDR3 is CASSQLAGGPDEQFF. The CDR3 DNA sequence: TGTGCCAGCAGTCAACTAGCGGGGGGGCCCGATGAGCAGTTCTTC.

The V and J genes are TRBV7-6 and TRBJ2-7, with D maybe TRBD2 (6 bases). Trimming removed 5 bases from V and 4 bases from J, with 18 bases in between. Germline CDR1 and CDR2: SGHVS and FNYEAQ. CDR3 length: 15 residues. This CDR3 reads CASSPASTGVYEQYF. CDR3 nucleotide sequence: TGTGCCAGCAGCCCAGCTAGCACGGGGGTTTACGAGCAGTACTTC.

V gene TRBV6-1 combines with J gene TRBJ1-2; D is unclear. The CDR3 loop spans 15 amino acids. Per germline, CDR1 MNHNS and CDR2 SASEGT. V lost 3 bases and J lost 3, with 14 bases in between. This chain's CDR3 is CASSELGSQDYGYTF. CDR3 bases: TGTGCCAGCAGTGAGTTGGGTTCGCAGGACTATGGCTACACCTTC.

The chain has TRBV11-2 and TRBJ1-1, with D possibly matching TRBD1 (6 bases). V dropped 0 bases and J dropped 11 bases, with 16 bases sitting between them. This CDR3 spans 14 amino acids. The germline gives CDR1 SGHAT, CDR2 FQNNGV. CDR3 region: CASSLDPGASRAFF. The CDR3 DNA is TGTGCCAGCAGCTTAGACCCGGGGGCTTCGAGGGCTTTCTTT.

CDR3 loop: CATSRDGDFMNTEAFF. The CDR3 nucleotides read TGTGCCACCAGCAGAGATGGCGATTTCATGAACACTGAAGCTTTCTTT. The V and J genes are TRBV15 and TRBJ1-1; D is uncertain. Trimming took off 0 bases at V and 0 bases at J, with 11 bases between the two ends. The CDR3 totals 16 residues. Germline lookup yields CDR1 LNHNV and CDR2 YYDKDF (reference sequence).

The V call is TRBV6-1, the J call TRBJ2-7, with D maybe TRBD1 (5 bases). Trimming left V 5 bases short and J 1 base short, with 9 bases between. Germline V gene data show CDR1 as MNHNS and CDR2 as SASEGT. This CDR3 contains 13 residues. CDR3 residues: CASSLQDSYEQYF. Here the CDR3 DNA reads TGTGCCAGCAGTTTACAGGATTCCTACGAGCAGTACTTC.

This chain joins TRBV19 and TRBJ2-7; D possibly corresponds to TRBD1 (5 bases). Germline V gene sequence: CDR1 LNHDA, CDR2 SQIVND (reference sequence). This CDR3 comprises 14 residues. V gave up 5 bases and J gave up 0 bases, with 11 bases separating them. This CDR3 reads CASSLIGDSYEQYF. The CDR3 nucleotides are TGTGCCAGTAGTCTGATAGGGGACTCCTACGAGCAGTACTTC.

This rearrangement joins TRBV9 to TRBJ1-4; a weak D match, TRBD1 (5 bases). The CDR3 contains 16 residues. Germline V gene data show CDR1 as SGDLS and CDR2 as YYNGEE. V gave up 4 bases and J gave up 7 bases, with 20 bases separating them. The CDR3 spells CASSPPGSPGGEKLFF. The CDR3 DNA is TGTGCCAGCAGCCCTCCCGGTAGCCCGGGGGGTGAAAAACTGTTTTTT.

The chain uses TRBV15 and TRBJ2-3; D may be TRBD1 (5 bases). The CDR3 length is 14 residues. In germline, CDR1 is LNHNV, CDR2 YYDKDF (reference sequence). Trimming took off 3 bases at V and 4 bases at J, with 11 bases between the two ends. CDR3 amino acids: CATSSRVTADTQYF. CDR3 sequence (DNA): TGTGCCACCAGCAGCAGGGTTACGGCAGATACGCAGTATTTT.